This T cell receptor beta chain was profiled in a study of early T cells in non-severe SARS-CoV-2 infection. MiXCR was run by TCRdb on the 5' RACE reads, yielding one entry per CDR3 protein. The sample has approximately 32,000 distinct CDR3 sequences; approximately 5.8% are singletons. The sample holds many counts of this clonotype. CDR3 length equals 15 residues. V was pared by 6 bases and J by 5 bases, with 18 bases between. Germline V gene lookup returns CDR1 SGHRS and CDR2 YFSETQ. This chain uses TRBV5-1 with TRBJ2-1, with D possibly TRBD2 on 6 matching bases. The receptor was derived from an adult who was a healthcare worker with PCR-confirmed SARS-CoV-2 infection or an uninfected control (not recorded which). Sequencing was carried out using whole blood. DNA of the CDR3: TGCGCCAGCAACATTATGGGGGGTAGGGACAATGAGCAGTTCTTC. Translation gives CASNIMGGRDNEQFF.